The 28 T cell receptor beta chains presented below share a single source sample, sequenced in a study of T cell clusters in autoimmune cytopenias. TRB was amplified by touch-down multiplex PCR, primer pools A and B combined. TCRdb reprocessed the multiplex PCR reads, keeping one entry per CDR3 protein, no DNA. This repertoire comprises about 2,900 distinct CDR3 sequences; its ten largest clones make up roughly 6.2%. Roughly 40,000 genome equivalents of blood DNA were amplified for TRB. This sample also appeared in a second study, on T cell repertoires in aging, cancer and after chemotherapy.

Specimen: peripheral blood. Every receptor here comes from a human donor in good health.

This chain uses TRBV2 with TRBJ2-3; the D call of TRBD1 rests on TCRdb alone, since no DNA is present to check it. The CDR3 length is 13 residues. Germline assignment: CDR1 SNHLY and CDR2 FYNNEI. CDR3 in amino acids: CAKGGRAADTQYF.

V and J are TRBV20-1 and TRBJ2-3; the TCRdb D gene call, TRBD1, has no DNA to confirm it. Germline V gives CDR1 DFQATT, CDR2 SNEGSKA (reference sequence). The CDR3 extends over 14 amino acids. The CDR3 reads CSAGGGTFTDTQYF.

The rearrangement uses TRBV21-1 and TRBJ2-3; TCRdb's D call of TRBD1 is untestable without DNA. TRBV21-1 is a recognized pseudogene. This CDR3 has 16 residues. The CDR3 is CASSGETGALTDTQYF.

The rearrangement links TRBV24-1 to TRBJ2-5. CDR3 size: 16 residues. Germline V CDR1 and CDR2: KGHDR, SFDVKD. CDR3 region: CATSDSRTSLLETQYF.

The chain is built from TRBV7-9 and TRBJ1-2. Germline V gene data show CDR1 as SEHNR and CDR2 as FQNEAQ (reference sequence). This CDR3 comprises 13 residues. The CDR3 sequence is CASSSDGFGGYTF.

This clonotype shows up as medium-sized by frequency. This CDR3 reads CASSEQGGITGELFF. The chain has TRBV6-1 and TRBJ2-2; TCRdb indicates TRBD1, and absent DNA this call remains unverified. This CDR3 is built from 15 residues. The germline V gene encodes CDR1 MNHNS and CDR2 SASEGT.

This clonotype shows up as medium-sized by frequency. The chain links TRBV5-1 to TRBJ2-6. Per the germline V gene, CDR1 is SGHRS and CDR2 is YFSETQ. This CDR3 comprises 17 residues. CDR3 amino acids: CASSLAGGNSGANVLTF.

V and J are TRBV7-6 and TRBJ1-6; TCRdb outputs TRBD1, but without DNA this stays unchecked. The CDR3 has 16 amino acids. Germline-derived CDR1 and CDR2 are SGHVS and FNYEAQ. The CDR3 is CASSQQPGQGGSPLHF.

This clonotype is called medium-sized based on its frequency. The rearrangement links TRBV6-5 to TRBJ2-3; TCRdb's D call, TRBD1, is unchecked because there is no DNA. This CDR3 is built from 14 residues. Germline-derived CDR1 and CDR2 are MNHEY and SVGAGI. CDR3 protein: CASSQIAGGARWYF.

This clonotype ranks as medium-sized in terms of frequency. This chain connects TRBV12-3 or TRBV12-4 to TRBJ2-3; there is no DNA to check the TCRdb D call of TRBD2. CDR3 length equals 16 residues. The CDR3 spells CASSFGTSGRTDTQYF.

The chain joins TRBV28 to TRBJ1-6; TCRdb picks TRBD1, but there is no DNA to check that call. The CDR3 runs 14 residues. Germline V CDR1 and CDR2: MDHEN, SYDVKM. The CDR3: CASSLPLHNSPLHF.

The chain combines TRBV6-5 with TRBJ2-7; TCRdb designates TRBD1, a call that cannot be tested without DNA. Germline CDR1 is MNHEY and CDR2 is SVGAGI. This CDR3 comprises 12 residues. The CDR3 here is CADNRDSYEQYF.

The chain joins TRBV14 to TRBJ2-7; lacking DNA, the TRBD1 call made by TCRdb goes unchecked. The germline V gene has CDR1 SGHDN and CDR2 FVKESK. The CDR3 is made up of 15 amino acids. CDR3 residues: CASSSGTGGSYEQYF.

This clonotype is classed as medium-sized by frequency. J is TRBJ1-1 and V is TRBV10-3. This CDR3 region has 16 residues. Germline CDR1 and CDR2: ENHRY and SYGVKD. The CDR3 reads CAISEPQGSSNTEAFF.

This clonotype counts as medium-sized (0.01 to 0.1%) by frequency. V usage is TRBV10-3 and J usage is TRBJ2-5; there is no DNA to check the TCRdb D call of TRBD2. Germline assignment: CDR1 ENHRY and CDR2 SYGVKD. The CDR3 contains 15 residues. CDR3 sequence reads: CAISTTTSGQETQYF.

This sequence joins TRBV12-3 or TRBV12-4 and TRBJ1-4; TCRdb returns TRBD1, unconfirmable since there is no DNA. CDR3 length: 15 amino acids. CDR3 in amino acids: CASSRTGGTNEKLFF.

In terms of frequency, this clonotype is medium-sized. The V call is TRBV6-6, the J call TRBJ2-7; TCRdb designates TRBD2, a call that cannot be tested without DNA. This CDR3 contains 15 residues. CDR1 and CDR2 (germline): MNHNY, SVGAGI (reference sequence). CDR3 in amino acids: CASSYVSVSSYEQYF.

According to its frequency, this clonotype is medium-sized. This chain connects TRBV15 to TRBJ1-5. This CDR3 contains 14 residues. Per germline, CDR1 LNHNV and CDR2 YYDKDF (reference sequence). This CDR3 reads CATSRVTSNQPQHF.

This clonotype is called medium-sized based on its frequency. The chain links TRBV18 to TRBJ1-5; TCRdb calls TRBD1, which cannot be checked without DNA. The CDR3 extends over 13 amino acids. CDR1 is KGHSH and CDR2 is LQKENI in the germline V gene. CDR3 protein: CASSGQGQQPQHF.

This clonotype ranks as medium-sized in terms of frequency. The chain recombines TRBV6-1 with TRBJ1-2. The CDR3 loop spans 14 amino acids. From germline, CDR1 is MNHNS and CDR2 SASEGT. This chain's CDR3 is CASSTYRAPYGYTF.

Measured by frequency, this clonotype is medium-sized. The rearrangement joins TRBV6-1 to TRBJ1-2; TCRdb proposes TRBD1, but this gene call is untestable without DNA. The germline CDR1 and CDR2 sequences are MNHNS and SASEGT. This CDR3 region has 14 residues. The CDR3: CASSEAGQGIGYTF.

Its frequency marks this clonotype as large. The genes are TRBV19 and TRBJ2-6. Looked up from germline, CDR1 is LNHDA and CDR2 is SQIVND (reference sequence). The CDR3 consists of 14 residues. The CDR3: CASSPTFGANVLTF.

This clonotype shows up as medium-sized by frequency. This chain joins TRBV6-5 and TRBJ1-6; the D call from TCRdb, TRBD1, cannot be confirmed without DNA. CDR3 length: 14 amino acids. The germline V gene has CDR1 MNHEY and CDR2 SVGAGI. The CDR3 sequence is CASSAGQGNSPLHF.

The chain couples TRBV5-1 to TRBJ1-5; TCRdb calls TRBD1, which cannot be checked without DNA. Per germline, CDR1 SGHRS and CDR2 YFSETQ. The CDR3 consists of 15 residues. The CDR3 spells CASSLYGGVDQPQHF. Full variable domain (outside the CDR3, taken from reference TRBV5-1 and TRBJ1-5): KAGVTQTPRYLIKTRGQQVTLSCSPISGHRSVSWYQQTPGQGLQFLFEYFSETQRNKGNFPGRFSGRQFSNSRSEMNVSTLELGDSALYLCASSLYGGVDQPQHFGDGTRLSIL.

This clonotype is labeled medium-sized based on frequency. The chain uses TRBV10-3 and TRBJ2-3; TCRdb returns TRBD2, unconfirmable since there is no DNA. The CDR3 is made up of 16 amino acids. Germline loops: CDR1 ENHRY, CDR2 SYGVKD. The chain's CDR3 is CAIRKGTSSNTDTQYF.

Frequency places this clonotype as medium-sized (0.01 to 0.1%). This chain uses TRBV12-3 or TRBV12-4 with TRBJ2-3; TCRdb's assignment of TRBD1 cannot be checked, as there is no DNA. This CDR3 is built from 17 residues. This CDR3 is CASSLRSGSESKDTQYF.

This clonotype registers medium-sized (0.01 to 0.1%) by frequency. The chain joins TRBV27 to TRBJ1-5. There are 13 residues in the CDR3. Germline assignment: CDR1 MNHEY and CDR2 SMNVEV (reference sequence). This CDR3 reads CASGRGLPQPQHF.

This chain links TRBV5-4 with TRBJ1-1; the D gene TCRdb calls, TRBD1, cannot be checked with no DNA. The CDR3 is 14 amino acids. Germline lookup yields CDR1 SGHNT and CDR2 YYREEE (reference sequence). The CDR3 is CASSSGGLIPEAFF.